The 17 T cell receptor delta chains presented below share a single source sample, sequenced in a study of γδ T cells in repeated Plasmodium falciparum infection. TCRdb applied CATT to the multiplex PCR reads for clone calling. The sample gives around 89,000 delta-chain clones, 1.4% of which show up once; 9% is in the top ten. Flow sorting of PBMC yielded separate Vgamma9/Vdelta2+ and Vdelta2-negative gammadelta T cell populations for bulk repertoire analysis. Sequenced sample: gamma-delta T cells from blood. The receptors shown here come from a pool of human donors (malaria-infected and uninfected, not separated).

Concerning this clone itself: TCRdb assigns this DNA the protein of a much larger clone, which departs from its translation at residue 9; this likely reflects a read error, and the protein shown comes from translating the DNA. The rearrangement joins TRDV3 to TRDJ1; 8 positions match TRDD2. Germline CDR1 is TVYSNPD and CDR2 is GDNSRS (reference sequence). This CDR3 comprises 19 residues. Trimming cost V 3 bases and J 0 bases; bases outside gene matches: 21. CDR3 DNA sequence: TGTGCCTTGGCCCGCTTCCTACGGTGCCTTTTCGGGTACACCGATAAACTCATCTTT. This translates into CALARFLRCLFGYTDKLIF. The full variable domain, its missing parts supplied by reference TRDV3 and TRDJ1, is CDKVTQSSPDQTVASGSEVVLLCTYDTVYSNPDLFWYRIRPDYSFQFVFYGDNSRSEGADFTQGRFSVKHILTQKAFHLVISPVRTEDSATYYCALARFLRCLFGYTDKLIFGKGTRVTVEP.

This clone has only a few counts. The protein TCRdb lists belongs to a much larger clone and differs from this DNA's translation at residue 18, which points to a read error; the protein shown is made from the DNA. The V and J genes are TRDV3 and TRDJ1, with 13 bases identical to TRDD3. The CDR3 consists of 19 residues. Germline lookup yields CDR1 TVYSNPD and CDR2 GDNSRS (reference sequence). The CDR3 loop reads CAFITTGDWGIRYGDKLTF. The CDR3, as DNA: TGTGCCTTTATTACTACGGGGGACTGGGGGATACGCTACGGCGATAAACTCACCTTT. Filled out from reference TRDV3 and TRDJ1, the complete variable domain reads CDKVTQSSPDQTVASGSEVVLLCTYDTVYSNPDLFWYRIRPDYSFQFVFYGDNSRSEGADFTQGRFSVKHILTQKAFHLVISPVRTEDSATYYCAFITTGDWGIRYGDKLTFGKGTRVTVEP.

This clone came up a few times. A far more abundant clone sits one base away, making this likely a read error. No DNA is shown, since the ends of the CDR3 on it are uncertain; the CDR3 is the one TCRdb lists. Other nucleotide sequences in the sample specify the same CDR3. The chain has TRDV2 and TRDJ1; TRDD3 reflects the table's D call only, with no check against the DNA. The CDR3 is 15 residues long, ends included. Germline V gives CDR1 GEAIGNYY, CDR2 EKD. CDR3 in amino acids: CACDLWGIRTDKLIF.

This clone counts as medium-sized. The same CDR3 can be traced to other DNA sequences in this sample. The rearrangement links TRDV1 to TRDJ1, with 11 nucleotides matching TRDD3. This CDR3 has 23 amino acids. Germline V gene lookup returns CDR1 TSWWSYY and CDR2 QGS. J lost 0 bases, V lost 3 bases, and 24 bases had no gene match. CDR3 nucleotides: TGTGCTCTTGGGGAGGTCGGCCTTCCCCATTACTGGGGGATAGGTTCGTACACCGATAAACTCATCTTT. It translates to CALGEVGLPHYWGIGSYTDKLIF.

Of note for this clone: TCRdb records a much larger clone's protein for this DNA, with a difference at residue 8 that likely arises from a read error; the protein given is the translation of the DNA. The chain links TRAV38-2/DV8 to TRDJ1; unclear D gene. Germline V gives CDR1 TSESDYY, CDR2 QEAYKQQN. The CDR3 extends over 17 amino acids. Trimming shortened V by 3 bases and J by 0 bases, and 18 bases separated the two germline ends. Here the CDR3 DNA reads TGTGCTTATAGGACCCACCCTGCGGCCCCCTACACCGATAAACTCATCTTT. It yields the protein CAYRTHPAAPYTDKLIF.

This clone occurred a few times. TCRdb attributes to this sequence the protein of a much larger clone, which differs from the DNA translation at residue 16; a read error is likely, and the protein displayed is translated from the DNA. The chain couples TRDV2 to TRDJ3; 13 bases map to TRDD3. The J gene is absent in TCRdb and was assigned here via DNA matching to germline. The V gene's germline CDR1 is GEAIGNYY and CDR2 EKD. Unmatched junction bases numbered 22, after V lost 4 bases and J lost 2 bases. This CDR3 spans 24 amino acids. The CDR3 nucleotides are TGTGCCTGTGAAAAAGGGGGTACTGGGGGATACGCGATAACCAGCCCCTGGGACACCCGACAGATGTTTTTC. Residues: CACEKGGTGGYAITSPWDTRQMFF.

A few counts support this clone. For this DNA, TCRdb reports the protein of a much larger clone, which diverges at residue 21, most likely from a read error; the protein presented here is translated directly from the DNA. The V gene is given as TRDV1, and no J gene call is available; TRDD3, the table's D call, lacks a check against the DNA. CDR1 and CDR2 from the germline V gene are TSWWSYY and QGS. This CDR3 is 22 amino acids long. In DNA form, the CDR3 reads TGTGCTCTTGGGGAAAAGGGCTACGGTGGGGGATACAGTTTGGTTAGTCACGATAAACTCACCTTT. This translates into CALGEKGYGGGYSLVSHDKLTF.

Notes on this clone: A read error is the likely source, as a far larger clone sits one nucleotide away. Other DNA sequences of this sample code for an identical CDR3. The chain recombines TRDV1 with TRDJ1; 8 positions match TRDD3. Matching the DNA to germline supplied the J gene, which TCRdb does not give. This CDR3 is built from 22 residues. Germline V CDR1 and CDR2: TSWWSYY, QGS. The CDR3 coding sequence is TGCGCTCTTGGGGCACCTTCCACCGTAAGACTGGGGGCTAAATCCTACACCGATAAACTCATCTTT. It encodes CALGAPSTVRLGAKSYTDKLIF.

This clone was detected a few times. This likely reflects a read error, since a far larger clone is one base away. The identical CDR3 is also encoded by other nucleotide sequences in the sample. The chain recombines TRDV2 with TRDJ1; D is possibly TRDD3 (6 bases). CDR1 and CDR2 from the germline V gene are GEAIGNYY and EKD. The CDR3 is made up of 14 amino acids. The CDR3 region is CACDHGDYTDKLIF. The CDR3 DNA is TGTGCATGTGACCATGGGGATTACACCGATAAACTCATCTTT.

This clone has just a few counts. The gene calls are TRDV1 and TRDJ1; unclear D gene. Assignment of the J gene here rests on matching the DNA to germline, because TCRdb gives none. Trimming removed 4 bases from V and 8 bases from J, with 20 bases in between. This CDR3 has 15 amino acids. Germline values: CDR1 TSWWSYY, CDR2 QGS. The CDR3 spells CALGGKFRVRHKLIF. CDR3 in DNA: TGTGCTCTTGGGGGCAAGTTTCGGGTCCGCCACAAACTCATCTTT.

This clone was counted a few times. The protein given by TCRdb reflects a much larger clone and differs at residue 16 from this DNA's translation, likely from a read error; the protein shown is the DNA's translation. TRDV2 is the V gene, and the J gene was not called; no DNA check was done on the table's D call, TRDD3. CDR1 and CDR2 (germline): GEAIGNYY, EKD. CDR3 size: 18 residues. The CDR3 here is CACDTVGDSSWDTRQVFF. The CDR3 nucleotides are TGTGCCTGTGACACCGTGGGGGATAGCTCCTGGGACACCCGACAGGTGTTTTTC.

A few counts support this clone. A far larger clone lies a single base away; this is likely a read error. Other nucleotide sequences from this sample produce the same CDR3. The V gene is TRDV2, the J gene TRDJ3; 7 bases map to TRDD3. As TCRdb names no J gene, one was assigned here on the basis of a DNA match to germline. The germline V gene has CDR1 GEAIGNYY and CDR2 EKD. The CDR3 length is 21 residues. CDR3: CACDIVPLGIEASWDTRQMFF. The CDR3 DNA is TGTGCCTGCGACATCGTCCCTTTGGGGATAGAAGCCTCCTGGGACACCCGACAGATGTTTTTC.

This clone was picked up a small number of times. TCRdb's protein for this DNA is that of a much larger clone and differs from the translation at residue 5, likely a read error; the protein shown is the DNA translation. The chain is built from TRDV2 and TRDJ1; 13 positions agree with TRDD3. As TCRdb names no J gene, one was assigned here on the basis of a DNA match to germline. J gave up 0 bases and V 3 bases, and 12 bases lay outside the gene matches. This CDR3 has 19 residues. CDR1 is GEAIGNYY and CDR2 is EKD in the germline V gene. In nucleotides, the CDR3 is TGTGCCTGTGACCCCTTAGTACTGGGGGATACGCGGGACACCGATAAACTCATCTTT. Translated, it gives CACDPLVLGDTRDTDKLIF.

This clone is categorized as medium-sized. At the DNA level, this CDR3 is encoded by other sequences in the same sample as well. This sequence joins TRDV1 and TRDJ1; the match to TRDD3 covers 12 bases. Germline CDR1 is TSWWSYY and CDR2 is QGS. There are 19 residues in the CDR3. V lost 2 bases to trimming and J lost 0 bases; unmatched junction nucleotides: 10. CDR3 protein: CALGEGRIWGIRYTDKLIF. The CDR3 nucleotides are TGTGCTCTTGGGGAAGGTCGGATCTGGGGGATACGGTACACCGATAAACTCATCTTT.

Many counts were recorded for this clone. J is TRDJ1 and V is TRDV2; possibly TRDD3 for D (6 bases). Germline V gives CDR1 GEAIGNYY, CDR2 EKD. The V gene lost 4 bases and the J gene lost 11 bases, with 25 bases spanning the gap. The CDR3 is 15 residues long. CDR3: CACDTVGDLMGGLIF. The CDR3 nucleotides read TGTGCCTGTGATACCGTCGGGGATTTGATGGGGGGGCTCATCTTT.

This clone was seen more than once but under ten times. A far larger clone is just one base off, so this is likely a read error. Distinct nucleotide sequences in the sample also encode this CDR3. The chain couples TRDV3 to TRDJ1, with D uncertain. TCRdb is silent on the J gene; assignment here came from matching the DNA to germline. The CDR3 has 16 residues. V was trimmed by 0 bases and J by 1 base, leaving 18 bases between them. Looked up from germline, CDR1 is TVYSNPD and CDR2 is GDNSRS (reference sequence). For the CDR3, the DNA is TGTGCCTTTAGTACCTTTGTACCCCTCCCCACCGATAAACTCATCTTT. This gives the protein CAFSTFVPLPTDKLIF.

A remark on this clone: A far larger clone is a single base away, which makes a read error likely. The J gene is TRDJ1, the V gene TRDV1; 7 nucleotides match TRDD3. Since TCRdb gives no J gene, matching the DNA to germline was used here to assign it. CDR1 and CDR2 from the germline V gene are TSWWSYY and QGS. The CDR3 runs to 17 residues. CDR3 bases: TGTGCCCTTGGGGACATTATAACCGTACTGGGGACCGATAAACTCATCTTT. The encoded protein is CALGDIITVLGTDKLIF.